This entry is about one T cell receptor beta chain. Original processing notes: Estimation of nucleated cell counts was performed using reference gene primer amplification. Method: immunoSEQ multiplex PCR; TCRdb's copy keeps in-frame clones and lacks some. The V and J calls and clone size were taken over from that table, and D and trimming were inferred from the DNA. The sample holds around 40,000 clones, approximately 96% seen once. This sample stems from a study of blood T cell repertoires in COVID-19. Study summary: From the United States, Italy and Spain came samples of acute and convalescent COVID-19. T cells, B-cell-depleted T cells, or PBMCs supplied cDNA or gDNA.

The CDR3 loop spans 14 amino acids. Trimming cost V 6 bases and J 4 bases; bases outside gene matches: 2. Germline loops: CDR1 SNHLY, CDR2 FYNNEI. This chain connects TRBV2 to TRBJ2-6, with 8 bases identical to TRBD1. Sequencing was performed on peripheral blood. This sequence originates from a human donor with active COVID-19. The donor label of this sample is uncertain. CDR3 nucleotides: TGTGCCAGCAGGACAGGGGTCGGGGCCAACGTCCTGACTTTC. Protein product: CASRTGVGANVLTF.